This T cell receptor (beta chain) was identified during a study of T cell responses to AZD1222 COVID-19 vaccine. The method was immunoSEQ multiplex PCR; TCRdb's version includes in-frame clones alone and lacks a portion of them. The sample carries some 100,000 clones, 85% to 90% recorded once. This CDR3 has 15 amino acids. Trimming took 5 bases from V and 10 from J, leaving 21 bases between them. Germline V gene sequence: CDR1 SGHNT, CDR2 YENEEA. This chain links TRBV11-3 with TRBJ1-5; TRBD1 might be the D (6 bases). The material sequenced was peripheral blood, taken 28 days after the second AZD1222 dose. The clonotype comes from an adult who received the AZD1222 COVID-19 vaccine. CDR3 nucleotides: TGTGCCAGCAGCGTACTCGAGGGGGAACCACAACCCCAGCATTTT. The encoded protein is CASSVLEGEPQPQHF.